Sequencing of this T cell receptor (beta chain) was carried out in a study of response to subunit inactivated influenza vaccine. Overall study findings and caveats: Researchers suggested that each seasonal influenza vaccination recruits few new T cells.

Ten or more counts support this clonotype. Its antigen remains unknown. CDR3 length: 13 residues. Trimming took off 2 bases at V and 4 bases at J, with 9 bases between the two ends. CDR1 is SGHRS, CDR2 YFSETQ, per germline. Via MiXCR, TCRdb re-called the RT-PCR reads, giving one row per CDR3 protein. The table shows approximately 680,000 distinct CDR3 sequences, with roughly 14% occurring only once. The sequencing used PBMCs from blood, collected less than 13 days after vaccination. The source is a man aged 50-59 years who received an inactivated influenza vaccine. The chain couples TRBV5-1 to TRBJ1-1; maybe TRBD1 (6 bases). CDR3 region: CASSFTGTTEAFF. In nucleotides, the CDR3 is TGCGCCAGCAGCTTCACAGGGACCACTGAAGCTTTCTTT.